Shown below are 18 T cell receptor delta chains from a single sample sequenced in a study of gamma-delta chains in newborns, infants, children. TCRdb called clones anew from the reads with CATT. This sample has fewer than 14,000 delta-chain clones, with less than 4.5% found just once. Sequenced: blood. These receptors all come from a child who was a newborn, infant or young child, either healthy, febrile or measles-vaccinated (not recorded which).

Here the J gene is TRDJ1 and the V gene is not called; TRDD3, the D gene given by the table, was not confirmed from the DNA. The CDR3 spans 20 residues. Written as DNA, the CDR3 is TGTGCTCTTGGGGTCATTCCTACTAGTCGATACGCTAATCGGTCGGATAAACTCATCTTT. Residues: CALGVIPTSRYANRSDKLIF.

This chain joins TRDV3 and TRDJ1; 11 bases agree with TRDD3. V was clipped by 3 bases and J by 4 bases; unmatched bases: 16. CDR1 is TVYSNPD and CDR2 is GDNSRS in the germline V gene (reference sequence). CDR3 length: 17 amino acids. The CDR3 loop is CAFHLLSPTGGYDKLIF. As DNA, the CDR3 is TGTGCCTTCCACCTTCTGTCCCCTACTGGGGGATACGATAAACTCATCTTT.

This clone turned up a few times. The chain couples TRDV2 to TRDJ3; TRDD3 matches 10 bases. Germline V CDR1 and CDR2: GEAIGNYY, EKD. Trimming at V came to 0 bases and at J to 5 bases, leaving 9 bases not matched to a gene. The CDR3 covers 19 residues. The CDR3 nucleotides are TGTGCCTGTGACACCTTGGGGGATACAGGGTCCCGGGACACCCGACAGATGTTTTTC. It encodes CACDTLGDTGSRDTRQMFF.

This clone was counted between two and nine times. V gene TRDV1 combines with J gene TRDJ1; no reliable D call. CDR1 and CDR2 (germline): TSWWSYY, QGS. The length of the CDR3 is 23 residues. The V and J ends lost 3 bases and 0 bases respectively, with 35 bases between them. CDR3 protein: CALGETRCLSPCEGGGYTDKLIF. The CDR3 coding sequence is TGTGCTCTTGGGGAGACTCGGTGCCTCTCCCCATGTGAGGGCGGAGGGTACACCGATAAACTCATCTTT.

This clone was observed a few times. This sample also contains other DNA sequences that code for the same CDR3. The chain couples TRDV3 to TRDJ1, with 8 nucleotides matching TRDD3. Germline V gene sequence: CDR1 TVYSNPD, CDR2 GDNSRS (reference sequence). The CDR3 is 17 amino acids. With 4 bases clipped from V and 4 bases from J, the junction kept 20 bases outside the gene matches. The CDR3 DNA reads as TGTGCCTCCCCTCCGTGCGGGGATGGGGGATTTCGCGATAAACTCATCTTT. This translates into CASPPCGDGGFRDKLIF.

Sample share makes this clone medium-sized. In DNA form, the CDR3 reads TGTGCCTCTAGGGCCTTCTACTGGGGGATACGCGGTAAACTCATCTTT. It is translated as CASRAFYWGIRGKLIF. The J gene is TRDJ1, the V gene TRDV3; 13 nucleotides match TRDD3. This CDR3 has 16 residues. V gave up 4 bases and J gave up 7 bases; unmatched junction bases: 15. Germline V gene data show CDR1 as TVYSNPD and CDR2 as GDNSRS (reference sequence). Full variable domain (missing parts from reference TRDV3 and TRDJ1): CDKVTQSSPDQTVASGSEVVLLCTYDTVYSNPDLFWYRIRPDYSFQFVFYGDNSRSEGADFTQGRFSVKHILTQKAFHLVISPVRTEDSATYYCASRAFYWGIRGKLIFGKGTRVTVEP.

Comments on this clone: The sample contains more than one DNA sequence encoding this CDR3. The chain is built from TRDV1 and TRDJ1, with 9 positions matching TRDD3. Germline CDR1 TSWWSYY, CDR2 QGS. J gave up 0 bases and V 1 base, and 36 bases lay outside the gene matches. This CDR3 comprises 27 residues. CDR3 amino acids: CALGEPFHLSWPRTEGDTALYTDKLIF. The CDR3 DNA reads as TGTGCTCTTGGGGAACCATTTCATCTCTCTTGGCCCCGTACTGAGGGGGATACCGCCCTGTACACCGATAAACTCATCTTT.

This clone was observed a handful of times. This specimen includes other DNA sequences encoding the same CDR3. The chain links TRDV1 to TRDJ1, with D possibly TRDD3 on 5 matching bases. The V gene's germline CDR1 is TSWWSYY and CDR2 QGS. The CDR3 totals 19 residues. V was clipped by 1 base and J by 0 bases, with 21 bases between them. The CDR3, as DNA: TGTGCTCTTGGGGAACGATGTCTTCGGGGGTCACAGTACACCGATAAACTCATCTTT. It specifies CALGERCLRGSQYTDKLIF.

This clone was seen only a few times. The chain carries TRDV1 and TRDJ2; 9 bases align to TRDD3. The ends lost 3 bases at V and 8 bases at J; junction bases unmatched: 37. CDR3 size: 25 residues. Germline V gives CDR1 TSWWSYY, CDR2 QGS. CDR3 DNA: TGTGCTCTTGGGGATCGAATTTCCCCGCGAGAGGACGGGGGGATACTCCTCTCGAGTCGCGCACAACTCTTCTTT. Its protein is CALGDRISPREDGGILLSSRAQLFF.

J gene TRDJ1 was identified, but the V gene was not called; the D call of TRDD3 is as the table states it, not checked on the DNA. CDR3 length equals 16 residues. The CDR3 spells CALGAQAGSYTDKLIF. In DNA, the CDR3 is TGTGCTCTTGGGGCTCAGGCTGGGTCGTACACCGATAAACTCATCTTT.

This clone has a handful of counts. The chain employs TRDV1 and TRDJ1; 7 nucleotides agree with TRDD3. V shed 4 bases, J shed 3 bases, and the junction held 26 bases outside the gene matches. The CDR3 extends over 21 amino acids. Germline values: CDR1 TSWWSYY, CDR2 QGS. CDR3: CALGASNPYWGPMDGADKLIF. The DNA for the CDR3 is TGTGCTCTTGGGGCTTCAAATCCGTACTGGGGTCCTATGGATGGGGCCGATAAACTCATCTTT.

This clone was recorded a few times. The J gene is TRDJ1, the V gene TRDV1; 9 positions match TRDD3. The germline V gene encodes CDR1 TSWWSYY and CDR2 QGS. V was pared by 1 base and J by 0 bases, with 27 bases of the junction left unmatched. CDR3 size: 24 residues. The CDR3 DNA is TGTGCTCTTGGGGAACCCCGCCTTCTCCTCATACTGGGGGACCCGCCAAGCTACACCGATAAACTCATCTTT. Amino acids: CALGEPRLLLILGDPPSYTDKLIF.

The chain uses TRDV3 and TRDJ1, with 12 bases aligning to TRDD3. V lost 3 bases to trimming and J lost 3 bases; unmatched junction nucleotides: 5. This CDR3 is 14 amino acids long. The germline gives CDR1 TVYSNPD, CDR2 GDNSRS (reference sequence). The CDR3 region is CALRWGIRSDKLIF. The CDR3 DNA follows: TGTGCCTTACGCTGGGGGATACGCTCCGATAAACTCATCTTT.

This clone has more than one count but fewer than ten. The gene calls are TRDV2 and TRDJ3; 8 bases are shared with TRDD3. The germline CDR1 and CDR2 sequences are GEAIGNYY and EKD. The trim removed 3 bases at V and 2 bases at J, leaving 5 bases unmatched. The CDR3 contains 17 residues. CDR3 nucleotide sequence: TGTGCCTGTGACGCATTGGGGGATGCCTGGGACACCCGACAGATGTTTTTC. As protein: CACDALGDAWDTRQMFF.

Here the CDR3 DNA reads TGTGCTCTTGGGGTATTTTTTCCTGTTCTTGACACCGATAAACTCATCTTT. Amino acids: CALGVFFPVLDTDKLIF. This chain links TRDV1 with TRDJ1, with D possibly matching TRDD2 (5 bases). V was clipped by 4 bases and J by 0 bases, with 18 bases between them. The germline V gene encodes CDR1 TSWWSYY and CDR2 QGS. The CDR3 runs 17 residues.

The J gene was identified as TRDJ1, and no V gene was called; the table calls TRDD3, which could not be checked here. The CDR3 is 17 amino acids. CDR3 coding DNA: TGTGCCTTTAACTGGTACTGGGGGATGCGGATCACCGATAAACTCATCTTT. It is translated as CAFNWYWGMRITDKLIF.

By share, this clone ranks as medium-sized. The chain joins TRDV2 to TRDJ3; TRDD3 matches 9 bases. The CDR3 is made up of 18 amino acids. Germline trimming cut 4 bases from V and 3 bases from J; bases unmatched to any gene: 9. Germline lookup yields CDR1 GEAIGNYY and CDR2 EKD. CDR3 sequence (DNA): TGTGCCTGTGATACGACATCTGGGGGATTCTGGGACACCCGACAGATGTTTTTC. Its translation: CACDTTSGGFWDTRQMFF.

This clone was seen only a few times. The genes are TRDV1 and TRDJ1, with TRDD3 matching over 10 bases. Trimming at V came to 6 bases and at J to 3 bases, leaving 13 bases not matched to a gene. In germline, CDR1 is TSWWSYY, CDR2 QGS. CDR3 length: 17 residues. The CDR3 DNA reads TGTGCTCTTGGAGACGAGGTCTGGGGGATAACGTCCGATAAACTCATCTTT. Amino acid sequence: CALGDEVWGITSDKLIF.